The present T cell receptor beta chain was sequenced within a study of T cells after yellow fever vaccination. This CDR3 comprises 14 residues. V was cut by 5 bases and J by 2 bases, with 10 bases left in between. TCRdb passed the 5' RACE reads through MiXCR, listing each CDR3 protein once. The sample has some 220,000 distinct CDR3 sequences; less than 3.5% are singletons. The TCR sequence derives from a man aged 18 to 30 who received the YFV17D yellow fever vaccine. The chain carries TRBV12-3 or TRBV12-4 and TRBJ2-1, with D perhaps TRBD1 (6 bases). This material consisted of CD4+ T cells sorted from PBMCs, taken 10 days after the yellow fever booster vaccination. This chain's CDR3 is CASSARQAYNEQFF. CDR3 in DNA: TGTGCCAGCAGTGCGCGACAGGCCTACAATGAGCAGTTCTTC.